The 5 T cell receptor beta chains below come from one sample, sequenced in a study of CD8 T cells in Susac syndrome. After extraction with the RNeasy kit, roughly 0.5 to 1 ug of the RNA was reverse transcribed using random hexamers. TCRdb re-derived calls from the immunoSEQ multiplex PCR reads in MiXCR, one entry per CDR3 protein. The table lists some 100,000 distinct CDR3 sequences, 90% to 95% of them singletons, with approximately 0.093% in the top ten. What was sequenced was CD4+ T cells from PBMCs. These receptors were obtained from a human donor with multiple sclerosis.

The chain couples TRBV29-1 to TRBJ2-7, with D tentatively TRBD1 (6 bases). With 6 bases removed from V and 1 base from J, the gap between germline ends came to 10 bases. The CDR3 is 12 amino acids. Germline loops: CDR1 SQVTM, CDR2 ANQGSEA. In DNA form, the CDR3 reads TGCAGCGTGAGACAGGCATCCTACGAGCAGTACTTC. Protein: CSVRQASYEQYF.

The chain couples TRBV30 to TRBJ1-5; the D is unclear. Trimming took 1 base from V and 7 from J, leaving 20 bases between them. Germline lookup yields CDR1 GTSNPN and CDR2 SVGIG (reference sequence). There are 16 residues in the CDR3. The DNA of the CDR3 is TGTGCCTGGAGTGGGGTTTCGAACTCCCTCCGACAGCCCCAGCATTTT. Translated, it gives CAWSGVSNSLRQPQHF.

The V gene is TRBV6-5, the J gene TRBJ2-6; no definite D call. The CDR3 loop spans 15 amino acids. Germline lookup yields CDR1 MNHEY and CDR2 SVGAGI. V lost 0 bases and J 0 bases, leaving 3 bases between the germline ends. The CDR3 nucleotides read TGTGCCAGCAGTTACTCTGACTCTGGGGCCAACGTCCTGACTTTC. This encodes CASSYSDSGANVLTF.

This clonotype was seen once. The rearrangement uses TRBV3-1 and TRBJ2-5; D gene uncertain. The CDR3 spans 14 residues. Germline V gene lookup returns CDR1 LGHDT and CDR2 YNNKEL (reference sequence). The V gene lost 0 bases and the J gene lost 2 bases, with 7 bases spanning the gap. The CDR3 sequence: CASSQDVGQETQYF. The DNA of the CDR3 is TGTGCCAGCAGCCAAGATGTCGGTCAAGAGACCCAGTACTTC.

The chain uses TRBV29-1 and TRBJ1-2; D gene uncertain. The CDR3 is made up of 11 amino acids. CDR1 is SQVTM, CDR2 ANQGSEA, per germline. V was pared by 4 bases and J by 8 bases, with 11 bases between. Written as DNA, the CDR3 is TGCAGCGTTGGAAGGGAGGAAGGCTACACCTTC. Its translation is CSVGREEGYTF.